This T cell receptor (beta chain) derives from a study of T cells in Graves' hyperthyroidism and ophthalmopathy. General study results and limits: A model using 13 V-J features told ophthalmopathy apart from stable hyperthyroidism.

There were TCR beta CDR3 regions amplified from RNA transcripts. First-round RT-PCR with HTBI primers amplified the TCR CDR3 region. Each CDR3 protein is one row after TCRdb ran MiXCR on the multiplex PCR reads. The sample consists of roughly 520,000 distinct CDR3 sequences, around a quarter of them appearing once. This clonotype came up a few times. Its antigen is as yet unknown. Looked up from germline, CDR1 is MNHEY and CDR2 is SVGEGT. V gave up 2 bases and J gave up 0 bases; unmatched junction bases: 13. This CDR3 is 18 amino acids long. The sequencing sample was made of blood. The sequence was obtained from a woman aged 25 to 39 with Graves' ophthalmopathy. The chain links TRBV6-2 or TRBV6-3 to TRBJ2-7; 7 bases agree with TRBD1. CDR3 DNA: TGTGCCAGCAGTTACCCGAAAGAGGGGGCGTCCTACTCCTACGAGCAGTACTTC. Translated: CASSYPKEGASYSYEQYF.